One sample yielded the 4 T cell receptor beta chains listed below, sequenced in a study of T cell changes during pregnancy in multiple sclerosis. Libraries were prepared by immunoSEQ multiplex PCR; TCRdb keeps only in-frame clonotypes and omits some of them. This sample has about 50,000 clones, with approximately 91% found just once. The input for sequencing was CD4+ T cells from peripheral blood mononuclear cells, taken in the second trimester of pregnancy. These receptors all stem from a female donor with multiple sclerosis, enrolled in a pregnancy study.

This clone came up once. V usage is TRBV4-1 and J usage is TRBJ1-3, with TRBD1 identical over 9 bases. Losses at the gene ends were 4 bases for V and 4 bases for J; bases not matched to a gene: 11. This CDR3 has 17 amino acids. CDR1 is MGHRA and CDR2 is YSYEKL in the germline V gene. The CDR3 coding sequence is TGCGCCAGCAGCCCGATTCAACAGGGGGCTTACGGAAACACCATATATTTT. Amino acid sequence: CASSPIQQGAYGNTIYF.

The chain carries TRBV7-9 and TRBJ2-3, with TRBD2 identical over 10 bases. The CDR3 is 14 residues long. V lost 7 bases and J lost 0; bases outside the gene matches: 1. Looked up from germline, CDR1 is SEHNR and CDR2 is FQNEAQ (reference sequence). This CDR3 is CASKLAGSTDTQYF. The CDR3 DNA is TGTGCCAGCAAACTAGCGGGGAGCACAGATACGCAGTATTTT.

This clone has a single count. The CDR3 DNA is TGTGCCAGCAGCCTATTAATGAACACTGAAGCTTTCTTT. Translation: CASSLLMNTEAFF. The genes are TRBV7-2 and TRBJ1-1, with D unresolved. The germline V and J ends were trimmed by 5 bases and 0 bases, with 7 bases remaining between them. CDR3 length: 13 residues. Germline V CDR1 and CDR2: SGHTA, FQGNSA.

This chain connects TRBV15 to TRBJ1-2, with a possible D match to TRBD1 (6 bases). The CDR3 extends over 14 amino acids. Trimming removed 10 bases at V and 6 bases at J, with 21 bases between. CDR1 is LNHNV, CDR2 YYDKDF, per germline (reference sequence). The CDR3 nucleotides are TGTGCCATTGGGAGATCGGGGCCAGGGGATGGCTACACCTTC. Translated, it gives CAIGRSGPGDGYTF.